Included here is one T cell receptor (beta chain) sequence, with context. The junction does not match germline at one end; this may be a read error. Constant-region priming of around 530 ng total RNA yielded TCR beta cDNA. ARM-PCR, slightly modified, supplied the TCR beta libraries through three nested multiplex PCR rounds. Forward primers for TRBV1-TRBV30 and a C-beta reverse primer served the first two PCR rounds, at about 10 cycles each. TCRdb re-called the multiplex PCR reads with MiXCR, one entry per CDR3 protein. Seen here are nearly 200,000 distinct CDR3 sequences, 65% observed once, and the top ten hold roughly 7%. From germline, CDR1 is SGHAT and CDR2 FQDESV (reference sequence). The CDR3 loop spans 15 amino acids. Germline DNA was also extracted, and blood RNA derived from unsorted whole blood. Patients showed chronic HBV infection and an absence of prior treatment. This sample is part of a study of tumor-infiltrating lymphocytes in primary liver carcinoma. Study-level background: Surgeons resected the patients' primary liver carcinomas. The patients included men and women who were aged 30 to 69 years. Productive TCRbeta read yields ran from roughly 3.6 to 7.1 million per sample and were similar between tissues.

Specimen: peripheral blood. V gene TRBV11-1 combines with J gene TRBJ1-1; D not certain. The origin of this receptor is a woman aged 55-75 years with primary liver carcinoma and hepatitis B virus infection. The CDR3 bases are TGTACCATCGCCGACACTCTCCCTCGGAACACTGAAGCCTTCTTT. Amino acids: CTIADTLPRNTEAFF. The full variable domain, completed using reference TRBV11-1 and TRBJ1-1, is EAEVAQSPRYKITEKSQAVAFWCDPISGHATLYWYRQILGQGPELLVQFQDESVVDDSQLPKDRFSAERLKGVDSTLKIQPAELGDSAMYLCTIADTLPRNTEAFFGQGTRLTVV.